What follows are 15 T cell receptor beta chains derived from one specimen sequenced in a study of blood T cell repertoires in COVID-19. Sequencing used immunoSEQ multiplex PCR; TCRdb keeps in-frame clones, though not all of them. Of 130,000 to 150,000 clones in the sample, about 83% were seen once. Specimen: PBMCs or T cells enriched from blood (not recorded which). These receptor sequences come from a woman in her forties or fifties who had been exposed to COVID-19.

The rearrangement uses TRBV2 and TRBJ1-5; 8 nucleotides line up with TRBD1. V lost 8 bases to trimming and J lost 7 bases; unmatched junction nucleotides: 13. Per germline, CDR1 SNHLY and CDR2 FYNNEI. The CDR3 is 15 amino acids. The CDR3 DNA is TGTGCCAGCCGATATCGGATGGACAGGGACCAGCCCCAGCATTTT. Protein: CASRYRMDRDQPQHF. Filled out from reference TRBV2 and TRBJ1-5, the complete variable domain reads EPEVTQTPSHQVTQMGQEVILRCVPISNHLYFYWYRQILGQKVEFLVSFYNNEISEKSEIFDDQFSVERPDGSNFTLKIRSTKLEDSAMYFCASRYRMDRDQPQHFGDGTRLSIL.

A single count supports this clone. The gene calls are TRBV6-2 or TRBV6-3 and TRBJ1-5; 8 nucleotides match TRBD1. The V gene's germline CDR1 is MNHEY and CDR2 SVGEGT. Unmatched junction bases numbered 10, after V lost 2 bases and J lost 7 bases. The CDR3 length is 16 residues. Here the CDR3 DNA reads TGTGCCAGCAGTTACCACTCCAGGGGGCTGGGACAGCCCCAGCATTTT. Translated: CASSYHSRGLGQPQHF.

The V and J genes are TRBV12-3 or TRBV12-4 and TRBJ2-7; D is uncertain. The CDR3 has 13 residues. The germline V and J ends were trimmed by 5 bases and 1 base, with 9 bases remaining between them. The CDR3 protein is CASSDSRSYEQYF. CDR3 DNA: TGTGCCAGCAGTGATAGCCGATCCTACGAGCAGTACTTC.

The chain couples TRBV5-1 to TRBJ2-3; D is perhaps TRBD2 (7 bases). Germline V CDR1 and CDR2: SGHRS, YFSETQ. The CDR3 length is 17 residues. Trimming removed 4 bases from V and 1 base from J, with 19 bases in between. The CDR3 DNA reads TGCGCCAGCAGCCTGGACAGACTAGCCGGAGGCACAGATACGCAGTATTTT. It yields the protein CASSLDRLAGGTDTQYF.

The V gene is TRBV7-2, the J gene TRBJ2-1; TRBD2 aligns across 12 bases. V shed 5 bases and J 2 bases; nucleotides not matched to a gene: 7. The CDR3 has 17 residues. The germline V gene has CDR1 SGHTA and CDR2 FQGNSA. In DNA form, the CDR3 reads TGTGCCAGCAGCCCCGAACTAGCGGGGGGTCCCTACAATGAGCAGTTCTTC. It specifies CASSPELAGGPYNEQFF.

This clone was observed once. The genes are TRBV6-2 or TRBV6-3 and TRBJ2-5, with D maybe TRBD2 (5 bases). The germline CDR1 and CDR2 sequences are MNHEY and SVGEGT. This CDR3 contains 14 residues. V dropped 1 base and J dropped 2 bases, with 8 bases sitting between them. CDR3 bases: TGTGCCAGCAGTTACTGGGGAGAGCAAGAGACCCAGTACTTC. It encodes CASSYWGEQETQYF.

V is TRBV30 and J is TRBJ1-1; D uncertain. This CDR3 is 14 amino acids long. The germline CDR1 and CDR2 sequences are GTSNPN and SVGIG (reference sequence). V was cut by 4 bases and J by 1 base, with 13 bases left in between. This CDR3 reads CAWTRERENTEAFF. The CDR3 nucleotides are TGTGCCTGGACACGGGAGAGGGAGAACACTGAAGCTTTCTTT.

A single count supports this clone. The chain has TRBV27 and TRBJ2-2; the D gene is possibly TRBD2 (5 bases). Germline V gene lookup returns CDR1 MNHEY and CDR2 SMNVEV (reference sequence). V gave up 5 bases and J gave up 5 bases, with 15 bases separating them. CDR3 length: 15 amino acids. CDR3 nucleotides: TGTGCCAGCAGTCCCTACCCGGGGTATACCGGGGAGCTGTTTTTT. This codes for CASSPYPGYTGELFF.

The V and J genes are TRBV6-5 and TRBJ2-1; 7 nucleotides line up with TRBD2. Looked up from germline, CDR1 is MNHEY and CDR2 is SVGAGI. This CDR3 is 12 amino acids long. The J segment lost 10 bases and the V segment lost 6 bases, leaving 6 bases of the junction unmatched. The CDR3 is CASSPGLQEQFF. As DNA, the CDR3 is TGTGCCAGCAGCCCGGGACTACAAGAGCAGTTCTTC.

This clone was detected ten times or more. This chain joins TRBV15 and TRBJ2-1, with D tentatively TRBD2 (7 bases). Germline assignment: CDR1 LNHNV and CDR2 YYDKDF (reference sequence). The CDR3 covers 19 residues. Trimming shortened V by 5 bases and J by 0 bases, and 23 bases separated the two germline ends. The CDR3 reads CATSPPGGGGRYSYNEQFF. The CDR3, as DNA: TGTGCCACCAGCCCCCCTGGGGGCGGGGGAAGATACTCCTACAATGAGCAGTTCTTC.

The V gene is TRBV4-2, the J gene TRBJ1-1; TRBD1 is a possible D gene (6 bases). Germline values: CDR1 LGHNA, CDR2 YNFKEQ. Trimming left V 1 base short and J 6 bases short, with 18 bases between. This CDR3 spans 16 amino acids. CDR3 residues: CASSQGPSLGAPEAFF. CDR3 in DNA: TGTGCCAGCAGCCAAGGCCCTTCCTTGGGGGCCCCTGAAGCTTTCTTT.

The chain joins TRBV7-9 to TRBJ1-6; 11 bases map to TRBD1. The trim removed 2 bases at V and 7 bases at J, leaving 7 bases unmatched. CDR1 and CDR2 (germline): SEHNR, FQNEAQ (reference sequence). The CDR3 extends over 17 amino acids. CDR3 protein: CASSLTGQGVANSPLHF. CDR3 nucleotides: TGTGCCAGCAGCTTAACGGGACAGGGGGTGGCGAATTCACCCCTCCACTTT.

In regard to this clone: Other DNA sequences from this sample encode an identical CDR3 as well. V is TRBV27 and J is TRBJ1-6; perhaps TRBD1 as D (6 bases). CDR3 length equals 14 residues. Germline-derived CDR1 and CDR2 are MNHEY and SMNVEV (reference sequence). Trimming removed 3 bases from V and 9 bases from J, with 12 bases in between. CDR3 bases: TGTGCCAGCAGTTTTCGGCAGGGGAGTTCACCCCTCCACTTT. Residues: CASSFRQGSSPLHF.

A remark on this clone: This CDR3 is also generated by other DNA sequences in the sample. The chain has TRBV18 and TRBJ1-2; D gene unclear. In germline, CDR1 is KGHSH, CDR2 LQKENI. V lost 1 base and J 2 bases, leaving 8 bases between the germline ends. The CDR3 consists of 14 residues. The CDR3: CASSPRAGNYGYTF. CDR3 nucleotide sequence: TGTGCCAGCTCACCACGCGCCGGGAACTATGGCTACACCTTC.

The chain couples TRBV11-2 to TRBJ2-1, with no clear D. The CDR3 runs 13 residues. The ends were cut back, 5 bases at V and 10 bases at J, with 15 bases in the middle. Per germline, CDR1 SGHAT and CDR2 FQNNGV. CDR3 nucleotide sequence: TGTGCCAGCAGCCCCACCTTCTCGCGGGAGCAGTTCTTC. It encodes CASSPTFSREQFF.